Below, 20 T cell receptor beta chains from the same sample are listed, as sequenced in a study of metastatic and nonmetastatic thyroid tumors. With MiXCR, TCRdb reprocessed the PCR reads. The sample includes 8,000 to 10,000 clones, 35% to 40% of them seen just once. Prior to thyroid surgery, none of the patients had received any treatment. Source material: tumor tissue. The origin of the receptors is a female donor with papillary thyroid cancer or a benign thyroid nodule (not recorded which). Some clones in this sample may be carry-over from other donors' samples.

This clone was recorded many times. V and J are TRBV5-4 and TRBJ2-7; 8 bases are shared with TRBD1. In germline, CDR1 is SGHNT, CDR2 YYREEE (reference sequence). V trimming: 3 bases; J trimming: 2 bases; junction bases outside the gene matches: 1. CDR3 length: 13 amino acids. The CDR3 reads CASSYRGAYEQYF. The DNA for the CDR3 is TGTGCCAGCAGCTACAGGGGGGCCTACGAGCAGTACTTC.

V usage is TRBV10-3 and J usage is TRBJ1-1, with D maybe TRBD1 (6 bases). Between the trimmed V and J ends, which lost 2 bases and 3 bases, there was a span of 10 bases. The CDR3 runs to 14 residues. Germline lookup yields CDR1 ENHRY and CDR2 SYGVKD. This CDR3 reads CAISELQGYTEAFF. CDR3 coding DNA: TGTGCCATCAGTGAGCTACAGGGCTACACTGAAGCTTTCTTT.

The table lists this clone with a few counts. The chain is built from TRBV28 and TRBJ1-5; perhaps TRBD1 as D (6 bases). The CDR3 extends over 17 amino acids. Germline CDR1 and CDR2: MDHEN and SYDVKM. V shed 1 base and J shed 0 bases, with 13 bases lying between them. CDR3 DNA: TGTGCCAGCAGTTTATTGCCAGGGGCGAATAGCAATCAGCCCCAGCATTTT. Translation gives CASSLLPGANSNQPQHF. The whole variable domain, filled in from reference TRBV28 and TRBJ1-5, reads DVKVTQSSRYLVKRTGEKVFLECVQDMDHENMFWYRQDPGLGLRLIYFSYDVKMKEKGDIPEGYSVSREKKERFSLILESASTNQTSMYLCASSLLPGANSNQPQHFGDGTRLSIL.

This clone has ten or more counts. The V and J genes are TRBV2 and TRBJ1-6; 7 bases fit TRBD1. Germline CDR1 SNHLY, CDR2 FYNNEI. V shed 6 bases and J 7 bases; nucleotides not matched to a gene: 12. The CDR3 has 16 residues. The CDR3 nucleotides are TGTGCCAGCAGCCCAGGGTGGGACAGCAGGAATTCACCCCTCCACTTT. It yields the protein CASSPGWDSRNSPLHF.

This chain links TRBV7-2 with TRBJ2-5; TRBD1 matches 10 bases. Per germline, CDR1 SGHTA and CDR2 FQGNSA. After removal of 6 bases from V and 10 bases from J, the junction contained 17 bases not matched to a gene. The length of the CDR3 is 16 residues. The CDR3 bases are TGTGCCAGCAGTACCTTACCCCCGGGACAGGGGCCAATCCAGTACTTC. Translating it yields CASSTLPPGQGPIQYF. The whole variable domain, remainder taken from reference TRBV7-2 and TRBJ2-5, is GAGVSQSPSNKVTEKGKDVELRCDPISGHTALYWYRQSLGQGLEFLIYFQGNSAPDKSGLPSDRFSAERTGGSVSTLTIQRTQQEDSAVYLCASSTLPPGQGPIQYFGPGTRLLVL.

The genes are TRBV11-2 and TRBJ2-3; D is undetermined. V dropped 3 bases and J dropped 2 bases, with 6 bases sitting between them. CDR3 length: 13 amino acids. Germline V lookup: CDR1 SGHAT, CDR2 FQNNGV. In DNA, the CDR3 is TGTGCCAGCAGCTTCACAGTCACAGATACGCAGTATTTT. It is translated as CASSFTVTDTQYF.

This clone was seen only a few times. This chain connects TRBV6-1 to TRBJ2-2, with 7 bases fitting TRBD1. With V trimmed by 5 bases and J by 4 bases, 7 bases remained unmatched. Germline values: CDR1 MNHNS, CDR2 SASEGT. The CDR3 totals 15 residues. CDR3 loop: CASSRTGEGTGELFF. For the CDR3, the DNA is TGTGCCAGCAGTCGCACAGGGGAAGGCACCGGGGAGCTGTTTTTT.

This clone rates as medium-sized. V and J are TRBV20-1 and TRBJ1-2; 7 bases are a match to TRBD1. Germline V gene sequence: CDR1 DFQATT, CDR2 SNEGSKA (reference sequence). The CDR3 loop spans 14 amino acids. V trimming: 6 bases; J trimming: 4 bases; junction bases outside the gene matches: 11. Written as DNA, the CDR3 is TGCAGTGCCTTCCCAACCACAGGGGCCTATGGCTACACCTTC. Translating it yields CSAFPTTGAYGYTF.

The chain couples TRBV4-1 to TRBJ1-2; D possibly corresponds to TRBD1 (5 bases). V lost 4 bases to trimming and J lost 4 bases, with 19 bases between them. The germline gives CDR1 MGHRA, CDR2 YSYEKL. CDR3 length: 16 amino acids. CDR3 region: CASSRRPGGLGYGYTF. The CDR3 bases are TGCGCCAGCAGCCGACGTCCGGGGGGTTTGGGCTATGGCTACACCTTC.

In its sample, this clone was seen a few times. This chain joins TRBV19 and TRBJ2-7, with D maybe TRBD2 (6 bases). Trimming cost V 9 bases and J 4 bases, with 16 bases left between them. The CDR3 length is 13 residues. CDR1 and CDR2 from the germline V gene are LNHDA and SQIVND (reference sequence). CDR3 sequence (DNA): TGTGCCAGCTGTGGGGGGATTGGGTACGAGCAGTACTTC. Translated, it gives CASCGGIGYEQYF.

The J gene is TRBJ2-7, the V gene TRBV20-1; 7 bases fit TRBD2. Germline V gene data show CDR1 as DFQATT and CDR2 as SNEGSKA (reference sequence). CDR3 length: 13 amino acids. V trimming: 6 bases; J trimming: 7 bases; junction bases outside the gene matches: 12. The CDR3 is CSAPGGGLREQYF. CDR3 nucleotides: TGCAGTGCCCCCGGGGGAGGGCTCCGGGAGCAGTACTTC.

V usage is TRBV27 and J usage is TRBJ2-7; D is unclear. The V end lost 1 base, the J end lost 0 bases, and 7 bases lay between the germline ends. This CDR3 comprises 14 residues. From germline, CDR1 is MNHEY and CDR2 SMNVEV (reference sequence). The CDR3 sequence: CASSLFRTSYEQYF. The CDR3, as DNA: TGTGCCAGCAGTTTATTTCGGACCTCCTACGAGCAGTACTTC.

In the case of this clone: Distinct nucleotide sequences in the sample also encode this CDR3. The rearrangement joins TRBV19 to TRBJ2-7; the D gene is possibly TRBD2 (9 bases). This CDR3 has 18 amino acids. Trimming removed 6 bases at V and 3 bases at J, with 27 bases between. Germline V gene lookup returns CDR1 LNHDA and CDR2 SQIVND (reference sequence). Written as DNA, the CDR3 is TGTGCCAGTAGCGCGGGGGGGGACAGGATGCCTCGGGGCTACGAGCAGTACTTC. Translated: CASSAGGDRMPRGYEQYF.

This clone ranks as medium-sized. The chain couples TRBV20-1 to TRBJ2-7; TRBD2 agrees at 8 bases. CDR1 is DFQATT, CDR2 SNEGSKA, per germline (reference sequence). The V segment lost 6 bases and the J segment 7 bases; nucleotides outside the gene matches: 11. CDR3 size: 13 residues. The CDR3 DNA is TGCAGTGCCCCCCACGGCGGGGGGCGGGAGCAGTACTTC. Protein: CSAPHGGGREQYF.

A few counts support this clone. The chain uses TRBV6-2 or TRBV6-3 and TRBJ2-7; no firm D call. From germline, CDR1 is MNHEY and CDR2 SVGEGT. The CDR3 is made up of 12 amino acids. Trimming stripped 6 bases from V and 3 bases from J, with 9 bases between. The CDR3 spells CASSRQYYEQYF. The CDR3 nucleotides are TGTGCCAGCAGCCGACAATACTACGAGCAGTACTTC.

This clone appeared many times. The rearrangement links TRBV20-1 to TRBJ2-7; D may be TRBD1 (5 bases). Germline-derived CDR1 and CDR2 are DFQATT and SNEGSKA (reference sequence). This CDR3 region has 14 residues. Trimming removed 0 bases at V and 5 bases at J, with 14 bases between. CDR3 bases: TGCAGTGCTAGAGATTCTGCCAGGGTCGACGAGCAGTACTTC. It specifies CSARDSARVDEQYF.

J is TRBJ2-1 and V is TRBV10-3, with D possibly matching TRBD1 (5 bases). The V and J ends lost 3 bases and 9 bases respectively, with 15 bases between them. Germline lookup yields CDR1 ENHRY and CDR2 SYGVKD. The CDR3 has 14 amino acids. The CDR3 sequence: CAISESYGQGEQFF. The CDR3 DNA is TGTGCCATCAGTGAATCGTATGGGCAGGGTGAGCAGTTCTTC.

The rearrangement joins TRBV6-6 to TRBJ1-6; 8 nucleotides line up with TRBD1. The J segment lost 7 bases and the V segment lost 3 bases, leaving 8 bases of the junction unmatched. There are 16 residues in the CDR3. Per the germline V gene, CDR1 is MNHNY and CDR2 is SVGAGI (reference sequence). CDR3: CASSYHRTGLNSPLHF. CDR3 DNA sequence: TGTGCCAGCAGTTATCACCGGACAGGGCTAAATTCACCCCTCCACTTT.

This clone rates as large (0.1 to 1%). The CDR3 region has the DNA TGTGCCAGCAGGTCCGGGACTAGCGATCATGAGCAGTTCTTC. As protein: CASRSGTSDHEQFF. This rearrangement joins TRBV2 to TRBJ2-1, with 10 bases lining up with TRBD2. Trimming took 6 bases from V and 8 from J; bases not matched to a gene: 7. Germline CDR1 reads SNHLY; CDR2 reads FYNNEI. The CDR3 spans 14 residues. The full variable domain, with the rest looked up from reference TRBV2 and TRBJ2-1, is EPEVTQTPSHQVTQMGQEVILRCVPISNHLYFYWYRQILGQKVEFLVSFYNNEISEKSEIFDDQFSVERPDGSNFTLKIRSTKLEDSAMYFCASRSGTSDHEQFFGPGTRLTVL.

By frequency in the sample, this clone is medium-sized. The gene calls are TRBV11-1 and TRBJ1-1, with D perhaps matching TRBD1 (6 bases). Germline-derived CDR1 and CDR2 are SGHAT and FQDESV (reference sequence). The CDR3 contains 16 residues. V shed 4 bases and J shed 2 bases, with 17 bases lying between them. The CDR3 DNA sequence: TGTGCCAGCAGCTCTCCAGGGGTAGGGGTCAACACTGAAGCTTTCTTT. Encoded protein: CASSSPGVGVNTEAFF. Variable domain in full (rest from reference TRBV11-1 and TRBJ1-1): EAEVAQSPRYKITEKSQAVAFWCDPISGHATLYWYRQILGQGPELLVQFQDESVVDDSQLPKDRFSAERLKGVDSTLKIQPAELGDSAMYLCASSSPGVGVNTEAFFGQGTRLTVV.